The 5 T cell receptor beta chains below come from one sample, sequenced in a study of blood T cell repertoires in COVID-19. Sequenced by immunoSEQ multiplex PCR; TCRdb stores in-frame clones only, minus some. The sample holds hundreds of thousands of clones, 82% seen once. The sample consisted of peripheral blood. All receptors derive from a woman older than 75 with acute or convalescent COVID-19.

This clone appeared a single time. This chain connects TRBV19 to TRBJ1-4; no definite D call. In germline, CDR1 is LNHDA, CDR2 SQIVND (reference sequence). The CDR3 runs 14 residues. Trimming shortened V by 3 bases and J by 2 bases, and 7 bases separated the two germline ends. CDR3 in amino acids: CASSIGQTNEKLFF. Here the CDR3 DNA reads TGTGCCAGTAGTATTGGGCAGACTAATGAAAAACTGTTTTTT.

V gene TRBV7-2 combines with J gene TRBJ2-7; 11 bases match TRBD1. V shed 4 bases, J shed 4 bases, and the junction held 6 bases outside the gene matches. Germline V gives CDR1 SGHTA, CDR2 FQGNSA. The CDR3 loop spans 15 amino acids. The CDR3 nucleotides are TGTGCCAGCAGCTGGACAGGGGGCGCGGGGTACGAGCAGTACTTC. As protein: CASSWTGGAGYEQYF.

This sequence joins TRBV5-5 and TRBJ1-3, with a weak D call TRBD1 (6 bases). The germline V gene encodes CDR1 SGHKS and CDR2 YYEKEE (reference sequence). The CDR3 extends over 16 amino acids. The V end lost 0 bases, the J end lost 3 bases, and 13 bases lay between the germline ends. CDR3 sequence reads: CASSLVAGAVGNTIYF. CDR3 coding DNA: TGTGCCAGCAGCTTGGTGGCGGGGGCAGTTGGAAACACCATATATTTT.

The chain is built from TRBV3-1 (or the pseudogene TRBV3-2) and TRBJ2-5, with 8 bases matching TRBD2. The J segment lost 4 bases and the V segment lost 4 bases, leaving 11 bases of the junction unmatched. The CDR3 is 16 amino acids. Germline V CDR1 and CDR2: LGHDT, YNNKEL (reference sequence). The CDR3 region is CASSPPPSGGRETQYF. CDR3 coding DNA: TGTGCCAGCAGCCCCCCTCCAAGCGGGGGTCGAGAGACCCAGTACTTC.

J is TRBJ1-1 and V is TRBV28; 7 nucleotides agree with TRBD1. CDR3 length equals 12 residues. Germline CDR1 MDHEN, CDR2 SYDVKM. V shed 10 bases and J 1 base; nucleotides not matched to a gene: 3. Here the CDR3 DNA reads TGTGCCACCGACAGGGCGAACACTGAAGCTTTCTTT. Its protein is CATDRANTEAFF.